The 2 T cell receptor beta chains below were found in one sample sequenced in a study of PD-1 blockade in classical Hodgkin lymphoma. Assay used: immunoSEQ multiplex PCR; TCRdb lists only in-frame clones, some missing. The profile shows some 25,000 clones, about 78% of them singletons. All trial patients relapsed after autologous stem cell transplantation. Source: peripheral blood mononuclear cells (PBMCs), taken before the second cycle of nivolumab. The receptors stem from a human donor with classical Hodgkin lymphoma.

The genes are TRBV2 and TRBJ1-1, with D unresolved. This CDR3 region has 12 residues. The germline gives CDR1 SNHLY, CDR2 FYNNEI. Trimming removed 6 bases from V and 5 bases from J, with 10 bases in between. The CDR3 sequence is CASRVSLTEAFF. The CDR3 nucleotides are TGTGCCAGCAGGGTCAGTTTAACTGAAGCTTTCTTT.

This chain connects TRBV7-9 to TRBJ1-4; no clear D. This CDR3 is built from 14 residues. V dropped 5 bases and J dropped 5 bases, with 12 bases sitting between them. Germline V gene sequence: CDR1 SEHNR, CDR2 FQNEAQ (reference sequence). DNA of the CDR3: TGTGCCAGCAGCCCCTCCTGGGCCAATGAAAAACTGTTTTTT. Translating gives CASSPSWANEKLFF.